The 19 T cell receptor beta chains in this list originate from one sample, sequenced in a study of T cells expressing NK-cell markers. TCRdb reprocessed the 5' RACE reads and keeps a single row for each CDR3 protein, giving no DNA. Its table records about 260,000 distinct CDR3 sequences. Sequenced input: blood T cells: a sorted CD56 or NKG2C T cell subset, CD4+ or CD8+ T cells, or bulk PBMC T cells (not recorded which). The receptors originated from a young man in good health.

This rearrangement joins TRBV12-3 or TRBV12-4 to TRBJ1-1; TCRdb's D call of TRBD1 is untestable without DNA. This CDR3 region has 13 residues. CDR3 protein: CASIDTGEAEAFF.

V gene TRBV20-1 combines with J gene TRBJ2-3; absent DNA, TCRdb's TRBD2 call cannot be checked. CDR3 length: 15 amino acids. CDR1 is DFQATT and CDR2 is SNEGSKA in the germline V gene (reference sequence). This CDR3 is CSARDWGLAGDTQYF.

This chain uses TRBV5-1 with TRBJ2-1; TCRdb gives TRBD1 as the D gene, but with no DNA this cannot be confirmed. Germline V lookup: CDR1 SGHRS, CDR2 YFSETQ. CDR3 length equals 12 residues. The CDR3 loop is CASSLYRGEQFF.

The rearrangement uses TRBV24-1 and TRBJ2-5; TCRdb lists TRBD1, though no DNA is available to test this call. From germline, CDR1 is KGHDR and CDR2 SFDVKD. The CDR3 runs to 14 residues. CDR3 residues: CATSDHRVAETQYF.

The chain uses TRBV19 and TRBJ2-7; the D gene TCRdb calls, TRBD1, cannot be checked with no DNA. The CDR3 covers 13 residues. Looked up from germline, CDR1 is LNHDA and CDR2 is SQIVND (reference sequence). The CDR3 loop reads CATRPRHRYEQYF.

This chain links TRBV20-1 with TRBJ2-6. Germline-derived CDR1 and CDR2 are DFQATT and SNEGSKA (reference sequence). This CDR3 region has 14 residues. The CDR3 protein is CSAGKSSGANVLTF.

This chain uses TRBV11-2 with TRBJ2-1; the D call from TCRdb, TRBD2, cannot be confirmed without DNA. Germline V gene sequence: CDR1 SGHAT, CDR2 FQNNGV. The CDR3 length is 14 residues. The CDR3 reads CASSRGPQDNEQFF.

The chain has TRBV25-1 and TRBJ2-1; the TRBD1 assignment by TCRdb is unverifiable without DNA. CDR1 and CDR2 from the germline V gene are MGHDK and SYGVNS. This CDR3 region has 15 residues. CDR3 residues: CASRRTVVGNNEQFF. Using reference TRBV25-1 and TRBJ2-1 for the parts outside the CDR3, the full variable domain is EADIYQTPRYLVIGTGKKITLECSQTMGHDKMYWYQQDPGMELHLIHYSYGVNSTEKGDLSSESTVSRIRTEHFPLTLESARPSHTSQYLCASRRTVVGNNEQFFGPGTRLTVL.

V usage is TRBV5-1 and J usage is TRBJ2-1; TCRdb selects TRBD2, and the lack of DNA leaves this call unchecked. Looked up from germline, CDR1 is SGHRS and CDR2 is YFSETQ. This CDR3 comprises 14 residues. The CDR3 protein is CASSRSGSSDEQFF. Looking up the rest from reference TRBV5-1 and TRBJ2-1 gives the full variable domain: KAGVTQTPRYLIKTRGQQVTLSCSPISGHRSVSWYQQTPGQGLQFLFEYFSETQRNKGNFPGRFSGRQFSNSRSEMNVSTLELGDSALYLCASSRSGSSDEQFFGPGTRLTVL.

V usage is TRBV18 and J usage is TRBJ2-3; the D call of TRBD1 rests on TCRdb alone, since no DNA is present to check it. Germline CDR1 is KGHSH and CDR2 is LQKENI. The CDR3 runs to 16 residues. The CDR3 reads CASSGLRDMRRDTQYF. Full variable domain (remainder filled in from reference TRBV18 and TRBJ2-3): NAGVMQNPRHLVRRRGQEARLRCSPMKGHSHVYWYRQLPEEGLKFMVYLQKENIIDESGMPKERFSAEFPKEGPSILRIQQVVRGDSAAYFCASSGLRDMRRDTQYFGPGTRLTVL.

J is TRBJ2-1 and V is TRBV12-3 or TRBV12-4; with no DNA, the TCRdb D assignment of TRBD2 cannot be verified. The CDR3 length is 16 residues. The CDR3 protein is CASSFRLAGGNNEQFF.

The CDR3 region is CASISALSRNNEQFF. The rearrangement joins TRBV6-5 to TRBJ2-1. The CDR3 covers 15 residues. The germline gives CDR1 MNHEY, CDR2 SVGAGI.

The chain joins TRBV10-3 to TRBJ2-3. CDR3 size: 12 residues. Germline CDR1 reads ENHRY; CDR2 reads SYGVKD. CDR3 protein: CAISLTTDTQYF.

J is TRBJ2-2 and V is TRBV29-1. There are 13 residues in the CDR3. Per germline, CDR1 SQVTM and CDR2 ANQGSEA. The CDR3 reads CSVEDSVTGELFF.

The gene calls are TRBV7-2 and TRBJ2-3; no DNA is available, so the TRBD1 call from TCRdb remains unchecked. Germline V gene lookup returns CDR1 SGHTA and CDR2 FQGNSA. The CDR3 sequence is 13 residues long. CDR3 protein: CASSLGGSDTQYF.

The V call is TRBV3-1, the J call TRBJ2-3; TCRdb gives TRBD2 as the D gene, but with no DNA this cannot be confirmed. The germline V gene encodes CDR1 LGHDT and CDR2 YNNKEL (reference sequence). The CDR3 consists of 14 residues. The CDR3 sequence is CASRGLSNTDTQYF.

The rearrangement joins TRBV20-1 to TRBJ1-2; as DNA is missing, the TRBD1 call by TCRdb cannot be tested. CDR3 size: 13 residues. Germline lookup yields CDR1 DFQATT and CDR2 SNEGSKA (reference sequence). This CDR3 reads CSASGPQPWGYTF.

This rearrangement joins TRBV18 to TRBJ2-5; the D gene TCRdb calls, TRBD1, cannot be checked with no DNA. The CDR3 has 14 residues. Per germline, CDR1 KGHSH and CDR2 LQKENI. The CDR3 reads CASSPRQGEETQYF.

The rearrangement joins TRBV12-3 or TRBV12-4 to TRBJ2-1; TCRdb outputs TRBD1, but without DNA this stays unchecked. The length of the CDR3 is 14 residues. CDR3 region: CASSLTGGVDEQFF.